The next 28 T cell receptor beta chains were all read from a single sample in a study of identical twins. TCRdb re-derived calls from the 5' RACE reads in MiXCR, one entry per CDR3 protein. The table has around 530,000 distinct CDR3 sequences, approximately 16% seen once. Separately, the same data were catalogued under a study of yellow fever vaccine responses in identical twins.

The sequencing sample was made of CD4+ T cells sorted from blood. These receptors were collected from a woman younger than 35 in good health.

The CDR3 nucleotides read TGTGCCAGCAGTTCTGGACTAGCGGGAGGGAACAATGAGCAGTTCTTC. Protein product: CASSSGLAGGNNEQFF. The chain carries TRBV6-2 or TRBV6-3 and TRBJ2-1, with TRBD2 identical over 15 bases. V was clipped by 4 bases and J by 5 bases; unmatched bases: 3. The CDR3 sequence is 16 residues long. CDR1 is MNHEY, CDR2 SVGEGT, per germline.

J is TRBJ2-7 and V is TRBV25-1; D is unresolved. The germline gives CDR1 MGHDK, CDR2 SYGVNS. The CDR3 is 13 amino acids. V shed 6 bases and J shed 4 bases, with 13 bases lying between them. The CDR3 sequence: CASSPPGLYEQYV. CDR3 in DNA: TGTGCCAGCAGCCCCCCAGGCTTATACGAGCAGTACGTC.

This chain joins TRBV20-1 and TRBJ2-1; D perhaps matches TRBD2 (5 bases). Germline CDR1 and CDR2: DFQATT and SNEGSKA (reference sequence). V was trimmed by 5 bases and J by 9 bases, leaving 17 bases between them. The CDR3 runs 13 residues. CDR3 sequence reads: CSAPDYARSEQFF. The CDR3 nucleotides are TGCAGTGCTCCAGACTACGCGAGGAGTGAGCAGTTCTTC.

The rearrangement uses TRBV28 and TRBJ2-1; D remains ambiguous. The CDR3 covers 14 residues. Trimming cost V 6 bases and J 8 bases, with 17 bases left between them. CDR1 is MDHEN, CDR2 SYDVKM, per germline. In nucleotides, the CDR3 is TGTGCCAGCAGCTTTAGTACCCTATCCGATGAGCAGTTCTTC. Amino acids: CASSFSTLSDEQFF.

This clonotype was detected only a few times. This chain joins TRBV5-1 and TRBJ1-1; no firm D call. This CDR3 is built from 13 residues. Deletions cut 5 bases from V and 1 base from J, with 9 bases between. Germline V gene lookup returns CDR1 SGHRS and CDR2 YFSETQ. CDR3 in DNA: TGCGCCAGCAGATCCGACGGGAACACTGAAGCTTTCTTT. Residues: CASRSDGNTEAFF.

This clonotype was counted between two and nine times. The chain employs TRBV20-1 and TRBJ2-5; D remains ambiguous. This CDR3 comprises 14 residues. Germline loops: CDR1 DFQATT, CDR2 SNEGSKA (reference sequence). V dropped 6 bases and J dropped 5 bases, with 19 bases sitting between them. Written as DNA, the CDR3 is TGCAGTGCCGCCCCTCTAGGTGCCTGGGAGACCCAGTACTTC. Encoded protein: CSAAPLGAWETQYF.

In its sample, this clonotype was seen a few times. The V and J genes are TRBV2 and TRBJ2-5, with a tentative D call TRBD1 (6 bases). The germline gives CDR1 SNHLY, CDR2 FYNNEI. Trimming removed 4 bases at V and 7 bases at J, with 13 bases between. The CDR3 sequence is 13 residues long. CDR3 in amino acids: CASSAGVSGTQYF. The CDR3 coding sequence is TGTGCCAGCAGTGCAGGGGTCAGTGGGACCCAGTACTTC.

This chain joins TRBV7-8 and TRBJ2-2; D is perhaps TRBD1 (5 bases). Germline CDR1 and CDR2: SGHVS and FQNEAQ. The CDR3 runs to 16 residues. V lost 1 base and J 1 base, leaving 10 bases between the germline ends. In DNA form, the CDR3 reads TGTGCCAGCAGCTTAGTGAGACAGATGAACACCGGGGAGCTGTTTTTT. It translates to CASSLVRQMNTGELFF.

This clonotype showed up just a few times. The genes are TRBV20-1 and TRBJ2-3, with a possible D match to TRBD2 (7 bases). The CDR3 loop spans 16 amino acids. The germline V gene encodes CDR1 DFQATT and CDR2 SNEGSKA (reference sequence). V was shortened by 6 bases and J by 2 bases, with 21 bases between the two germline ends. The CDR3 reads CSAPRGTSGATDTQYF. The DNA of the CDR3 is TGCAGTGCCCCCCGGGGGACAAGCGGGGCCACAGATACGCAGTATTTT.

The chain carries TRBV7-9 and TRBJ2-5; 7 bases line up with TRBD1. Germline trimming cut 5 bases from V and 5 bases from J; bases unmatched to any gene: 11. The germline V gene has CDR1 SEHNR and CDR2 FQNEAQ (reference sequence). The CDR3 totals 15 residues. CDR3 bases: TGTGCCAGCAGCCCCATACAGGGGCCCCAGGAGACCCAGTACTTC. Translated: CASSPIQGPQETQYF.

The chain has TRBV7-9 and TRBJ2-3; D perhaps matches TRBD2 (5 bases). This CDR3 has 13 amino acids. V lost 7 bases and J lost 6, with 14 bases in between. Germline V gives CDR1 SEHNR, CDR2 FQNEAQ (reference sequence). In DNA form, the CDR3 reads TGTGCCAGCATCCCCCCCGGGGTGGATACGCAGTATTTT. The encoded protein is CASIPPGVDTQYF.

V usage is TRBV6-2 or TRBV6-3 and J usage is TRBJ2-7; D not resolved. V was clipped by 6 bases and J by 3 bases, with 12 bases between them. The CDR3 runs to 13 residues. CDR1 is MNHEY and CDR2 is SVGEGT in the germline V gene. The DNA of the CDR3 is TGTGCCAGCAGCCCTGGAACCCTCTACGAGCAGTACGTC. Amino acids: CASSPGTLYEQYV.

The table lists this clonotype with a few counts. V and J are TRBV7-9 and TRBJ2-1; 9 bases are a match to TRBD1. Germline V gene lookup returns CDR1 SEHNR and CDR2 FQNEAQ (reference sequence). This CDR3 contains 14 residues. Trimming took 4 bases from V and 7 from J; bases not matched to a gene: 5. For the CDR3, the DNA is TGTGCCAGCAGCTCCTGGACAGGGGTGAATGAGCAGTTCTTC. Translation: CASSSWTGVNEQFF.

This clonotype came up a few times. The J gene is TRBJ2-5, the V gene TRBV15; D is unclear. CDR1 and CDR2 from the germline V gene are LNHNV and YYDKDF (reference sequence). This CDR3 is built from 12 residues. Trimming removed 8 bases from V and 2 bases from J, with 9 bases in between. For the CDR3, the DNA is TGTGCCACCGGGCAAGCTCAAGAGACCCAGTACTTC. This encodes CATGQAQETQYF.

The chain couples TRBV2 to TRBJ1-1, with TRBD1 identical over 10 bases. The CDR3 covers 14 residues. The germline CDR1 and CDR2 sequences are SNHLY and FYNNEI. J lost 5 bases, V lost 5 bases, and 5 bases had no gene match. This CDR3 is CASSPADRGTEAFF. CDR3 nucleotide sequence: TGTGCCAGCAGTCCGGCGGACAGGGGGACTGAAGCTTTCTTT.

This clonotype was seen only a few times. J is TRBJ1-2 and V is TRBV29-1, with a possible D match to TRBD1 (5 bases). This CDR3 has 12 residues. Germline V gives CDR1 SQVTM, CDR2 ANQGSEA. Trimming took 1 base from V and 4 from J, leaving 7 bases between them. The CDR3 spells CSVEGGVYGYTF. The CDR3 bases are TGCAGCGTTGAAGGGGGGGTCTATGGCTACACCTTC. The full variable domain, rest sourced from reference TRBV29-1 and TRBJ1-2, is SAVISQKPSRDICQRGTSLTIQCQVDSQVTMMFWYRQQPGQSLTLIATANQGSEATYESGFVIDKFPISRPNLTFSTLTVSNMSPEDSSIYLCSVEGGVYGYTFGSGTRLTVV.

V and J are TRBV4-2 and TRBJ2-1; 11 positions match TRBD2. Germline values: CDR1 LGHNA, CDR2 YNFKEQ. The trim removed 3 bases at V and 6 bases at J, leaving 7 bases unmatched. This CDR3 has 16 residues. CDR3 residues: CASSQETSGTFNEQFF. The CDR3 DNA follows: TGTGCCAGCAGCCAGGAGACTAGCGGGACTTTCAATGAGCAGTTCTTC.

The rearrangement uses TRBV4-2 and TRBJ2-2, with TRBD2 matching over 12 bases. Looked up from germline, CDR1 is LGHNA and CDR2 is YNFKEQ. V shed 7 bases and J 5 bases; nucleotides not matched to a gene: 5. The CDR3 extends over 15 amino acids. CDR3 sequence: CASNLAGGGTGELFF. Here the CDR3 DNA reads TGTGCCAGCAACCTAGCGGGAGGGGGTACCGGGGAGCTGTTTTTT.

This chain uses TRBV20-1 with TRBJ1-1; D is unresolved. This CDR3 is 12 amino acids long. CDR1 is DFQATT and CDR2 is SNEGSKA in the germline V gene (reference sequence). V shed 5 bases and J shed 11 bases, with 18 bases lying between them. The CDR3 loop reads CSAGNNPEGAFF. In nucleotides, the CDR3 is TGCAGTGCTGGAAATAATCCCGAAGGGGCTTTCTTT.

This clonotype was recorded at least ten times. The genes are TRBV12-3 or TRBV12-4 and TRBJ1-3; the D gene is possibly TRBD1 (5 bases). The V end was cut by 2 bases, the J end by 2 bases, with 10 bases between. The CDR3 spans 15 residues. CDR3 residues: CASSLWGETGNTIYF. CDR3 nucleotides: TGTGCCAGCAGTTTATGGGGGGAGACTGGAAACACCATATATTTT.

This clonotype has more than one count but fewer than ten. This rearrangement joins TRBV9 to TRBJ1-6, with no clear D. V lost 0 bases and J 9 bases, leaving 13 bases between the germline ends. CDR1 and CDR2 (germline): SGDLS, YYNGEE. The length of the CDR3 is 15 residues. The CDR3 loop is CASSVGSQPPSPLHF. CDR3 sequence (DNA): TGTGCCAGCAGCGTAGGGAGTCAGCCGCCTTCACCCCTCCACTTT.

J is TRBJ2-2 and V is TRBV12-3 or TRBV12-4; D is perhaps TRBD2 (6 bases). The ends were cut back, 6 bases at V and 6 bases at J, with 20 bases in the middle. The CDR3 is 16 residues long. The CDR3 reads CASRKVFGGVAGELFF. In DNA form, the CDR3 reads TGTGCCAGCAGGAAGGTTTTCGGGGGTGTCGCCGGGGAGCTGTTTTTT.

The genes are TRBV6-1 and TRBJ1-6, with TRBD1 matching 7 bases. CDR3 size: 18 residues. The V and J ends lost 7 bases and 5 bases, in that order; junction bases with no gene match: 17. Germline V gene sequence: CDR1 MNHNS, CDR2 SASEGT. CDR3 bases: TGTGCCAGCAACTTTATAGTCCCGGGACAGCCGCATAATTCACCCCTCCACTTT. Amino acid sequence: CASNFIVPGQPHNSPLHF.

The J gene is TRBJ2-5, the V gene TRBV20-1; D not resolved. The CDR3 sequence is 12 residues long. The V end lost 3 bases, the J end lost 3 bases, and 8 bases lay between the germline ends. Germline V CDR1 and CDR2: DFQATT, SNEGSKA (reference sequence). CDR3 amino acids: CSASGYKETQYF. Here the CDR3 DNA reads TGCAGTGCTAGCGGTTATAAAGAGACCCAGTACTTC.

The rearrangement links TRBV29-1 to TRBJ2-1; 10 bases fit TRBD2. Germline CDR1 reads SQVTM; CDR2 reads ANQGSEA. This CDR3 is built from 13 residues. With V trimmed by 8 bases and J by 3 bases, 4 bases remained unmatched. CDR3 sequence: CSLGLAVYNEQFF. In nucleotides, the CDR3 is TGCAGCCTTGGACTAGCGGTCTACAATGAGCAGTTCTTC.

This clonotype was observed a few times. This chain uses TRBV20-1 with TRBJ1-3; no definite D call. V shed 6 bases and J shed 7 bases, with 13 bases lying between them. CDR1 is DFQATT, CDR2 SNEGSKA, per germline (reference sequence). CDR3 length: 12 amino acids. The CDR3 is CSALNGVNTIYF. DNA for the CDR3: TGCAGTGCGCTAAATGGGGTTAACACCATATATTTT.

The sample holds a few counts of this clonotype. This chain links TRBV15 with TRBJ1-4, with D maybe TRBD1 (5 bases). From germline, CDR1 is LNHNV and CDR2 YYDKDF (reference sequence). The CDR3 length is 14 residues. Trimming left V 8 bases short and J 7 bases short, with 17 bases between. CDR3: CATEGRGLSEKLFF. In DNA form, the CDR3 reads TGTGCCACCGAAGGAAGGGGCTTGAGTGAAAAACTGTTTTTT. Full variable domain (missing parts from reference TRBV15 and TRBJ1-4): DAMVIQNPRYQVTQFGKPVTLSCSQTLNHNVMYWYQQKSSQAPKLLFHYYDKDFNNEADTPDNFQSRRPNTSFCFLDIRSPGLGDTAMYLCATEGRGLSEKLFFGSGTQLSVL.

This clonotype has more than one count but fewer than ten. The chain uses TRBV5-1 and TRBJ2-1, with a weak D call TRBD1 (5 bases). Between the trimmed V and J ends, which lost 4 bases and 5 bases, there was a span of 16 bases. The length of the CDR3 is 15 residues. Germline V CDR1 and CDR2: SGHRS, YFSETQ. CDR3 in DNA: TGCGCCAGCAGCCCCGGACACGTCAGGGACAATGAGCAGTTCTTC. The encoded protein is CASSPGHVRDNEQFF.